This T cell receptor beta chain emerged from a study of blood T cell repertoires in COVID-19. Study background: The study drew acute and convalescent COVID-19 samples from the United States, Italy and Spain. T cells, B-cell-depleted T cells, or PBMCs supplied cDNA or gDNA.

The germline V gene has CDR1 KGHSH and CDR2 LQKENI. CDR3 size: 16 residues. V shed 3 bases and J 6 bases; nucleotides not matched to a gene: 11. Per the original methods: Reference gene primer amplification gave estimated nucleated cell counts. The assay was immunoSEQ multiplex PCR, and TCRdb's table has in-frame clones only and misses some. Clone size and the V and J calls come from that table; the DNA yielded D and trimming. This sample carries about 150,000 clones, 70% to 85% of them seen once, and the ten largest clones take 3% to 3.5%. The chain joins TRBV18 to TRBJ2-1; the match to TRBD1 covers 7 bases. The source is a woman of 80 years or more with acute or convalescent COVID-19. Sequenced material: peripheral blood. In DNA form, the CDR3 reads TGTGCCAGCTCACCGCAGACAGGGACACGGAGCAATGAGCAGTTCTTC. Protein product: CASSPQTGTRSNEQFF. The full variable domain, completed using reference TRBV18 and TRBJ2-1, is NAGVMQNPRHLVRRRGQEARLRCSPMKGHSHVYWYRQLPEEGLKFMVYLQKENIIDESGMPKERFSAEFPKEGPSILRIQQVVRGDSAAYFCASSPQTGTRSNEQFFGPGTRLTVL.